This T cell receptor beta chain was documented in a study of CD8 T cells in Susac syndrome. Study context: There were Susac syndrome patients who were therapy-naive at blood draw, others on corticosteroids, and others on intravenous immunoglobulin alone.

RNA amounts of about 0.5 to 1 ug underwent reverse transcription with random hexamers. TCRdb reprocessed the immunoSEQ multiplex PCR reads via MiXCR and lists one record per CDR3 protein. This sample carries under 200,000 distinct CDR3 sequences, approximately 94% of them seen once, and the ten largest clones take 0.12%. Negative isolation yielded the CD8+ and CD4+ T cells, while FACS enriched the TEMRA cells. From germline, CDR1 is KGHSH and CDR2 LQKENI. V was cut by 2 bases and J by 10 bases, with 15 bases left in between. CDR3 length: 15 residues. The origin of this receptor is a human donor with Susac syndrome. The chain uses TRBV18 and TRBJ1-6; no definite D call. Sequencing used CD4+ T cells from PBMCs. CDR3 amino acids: CASSPERDKWSPLHF. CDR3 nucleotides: TGTGCCAGCTCACCAGAACGCGACAAATGGTCACCCCTCCACTTT.